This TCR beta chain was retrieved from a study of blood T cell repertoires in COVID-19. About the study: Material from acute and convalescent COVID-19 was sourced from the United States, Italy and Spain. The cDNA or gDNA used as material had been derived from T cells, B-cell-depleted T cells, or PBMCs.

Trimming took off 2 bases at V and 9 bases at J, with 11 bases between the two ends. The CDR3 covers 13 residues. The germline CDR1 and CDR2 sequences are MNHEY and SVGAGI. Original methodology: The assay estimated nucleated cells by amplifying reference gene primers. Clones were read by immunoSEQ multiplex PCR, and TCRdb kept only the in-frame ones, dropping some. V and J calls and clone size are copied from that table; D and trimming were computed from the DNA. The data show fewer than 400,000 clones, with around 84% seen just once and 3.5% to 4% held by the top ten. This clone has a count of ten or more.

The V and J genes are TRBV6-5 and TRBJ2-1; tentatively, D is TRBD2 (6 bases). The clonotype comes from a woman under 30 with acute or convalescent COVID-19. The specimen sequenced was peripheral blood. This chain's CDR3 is CASSYTETSEQFF. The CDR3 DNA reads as TGTGCCAGCAGTTACACCGAGACTAGTGAGCAGTTCTTC.